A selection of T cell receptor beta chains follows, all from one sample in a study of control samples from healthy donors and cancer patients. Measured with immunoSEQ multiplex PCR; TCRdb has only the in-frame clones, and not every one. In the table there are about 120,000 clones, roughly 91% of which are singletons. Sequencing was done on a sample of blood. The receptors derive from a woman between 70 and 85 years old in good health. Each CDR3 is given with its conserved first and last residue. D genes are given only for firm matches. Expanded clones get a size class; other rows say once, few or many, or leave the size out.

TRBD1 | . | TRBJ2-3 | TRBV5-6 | CASSRRQGVTDTQYF | TGTGCCAGCAGTCGAAGACAGGGAGTTACGGATACGCAGTATTTT
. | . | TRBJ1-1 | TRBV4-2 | CASSHPRGVRTEAFF | TGTGCCAGCAGCCACCCTCGGGGGGTTCGGACTGAAGCTTTCTTT
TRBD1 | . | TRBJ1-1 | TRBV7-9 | CASSLGQGWTEAFF | TGTGCCAGCAGCTTGGGACAGGGGTGGACTGAAGCTTTCTTT
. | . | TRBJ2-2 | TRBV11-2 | CASSSRADFTGELFF | TGTGCCAGCAGCTCCAGGGCCGATTTCACCGGGGAGCTGTTTTTT
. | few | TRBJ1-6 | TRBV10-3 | CAISSVGDYNSPLHF | TGTGCCATCAGCTCCGTCGGAGATTATAATTCACCCCTCCACTTT
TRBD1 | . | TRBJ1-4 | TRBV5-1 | CASSGQGQEGEKLFF | TGCGCCAGCAGCGGACAGGGTCAGGAGGGTGAAAAACTGTTTTTT
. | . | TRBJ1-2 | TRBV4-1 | CASSQDSQDPYGYTF | TGCGCCAGCAGCCAAGATTCGCAGGACCCCTATGGCTACACCTTC
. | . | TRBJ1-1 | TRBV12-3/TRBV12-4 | CASSFGGFAFF | TGTGCCAGCAGTTTTGGGGGTTTTGCTTTCTTT
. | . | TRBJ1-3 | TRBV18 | CASSPPARNRGNTIYF | TGTGCCAGCTCACCACCGGCCAGAAATAGAGGAAACACCATATATTTT
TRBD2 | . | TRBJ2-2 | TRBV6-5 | CASRRTSDSTGELFF | TGTGCCAGCAGACGGACTAGCGACTCGACCGGGGAGCTGTTTTTT
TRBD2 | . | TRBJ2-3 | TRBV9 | CASSVVSGGLDTQYF | TGTGCCAGCAGCGTAGTTAGCGGGGGGTTAGATACGCAGTATTTT
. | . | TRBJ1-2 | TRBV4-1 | CASSQDPGQRVYGYTF | TGCGCCAGCAGCCAAGACCCCGGACAGAGGGTCTATGGCTACACCTTC
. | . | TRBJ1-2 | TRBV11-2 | CASSLGTGPYGYTF | TGTGCCAGCAGCTTAGGTACGGGACCCTATGGCTACACCTTC
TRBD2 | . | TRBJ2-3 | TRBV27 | CASSPGARGGTDTQYF | TGTGCCAGCAGCCCCGGGGCGCGGGGGGGCACAGATACGCAGTATTTT
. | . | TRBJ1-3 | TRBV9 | CASSVGIPPDTIYF | TGTGCCAGCAGCGTAGGTATTCCGCCGGACACCATATATTTT
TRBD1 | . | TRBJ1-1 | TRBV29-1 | CSAWDRGETEAFF | TGCAGCGCATGGGACAGGGGGGAGACTGAAGCTTTCTTT
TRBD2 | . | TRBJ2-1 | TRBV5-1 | CASSLAGIFAGEKYNEQFF | TGCGCCAGCAGCTTGGCCGGGATTTTCGCGGGGGAGAAATACAATGAGCAGTTCTTC
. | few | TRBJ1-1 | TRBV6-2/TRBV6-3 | CASSYQGWGTEAFF | TGTGCCAGCAGTTACCAAGGATGGGGCACTGAAGCTTTCTTT
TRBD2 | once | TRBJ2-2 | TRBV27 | CASSLSGGAAGELFF | TGTGCCAGCAGTTTAAGCGGGGGGGCTGCCGGGGAGCTGTTTTTT
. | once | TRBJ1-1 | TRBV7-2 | CASSLQAGDTEAFF | TGTGCCAGCAGCTTACAGGCAGGGGACACTGAAGCTTTCTTT
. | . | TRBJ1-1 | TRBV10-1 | CASSGAERGVAEAFF | TGCGCCAGCAGTGGGGCTGAAAGAGGTGTCGCTGAAGCTTTCTTT
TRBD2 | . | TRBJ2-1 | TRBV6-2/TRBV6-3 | CASSYTSGGYNEQFF | TGTGCCAGCAGCTATACTAGCGGGGGGTACAATGAGCAGTTCTTC
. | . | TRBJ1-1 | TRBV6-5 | CASSPTGWAEAFF | TGTGCCAGCAGTCCTACAGGGTGGGCTGAAGCTTTCTTT
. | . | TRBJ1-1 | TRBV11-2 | CASSSPMVKTANTEAFF | TGTGCCAGCAGCTCCCCAATGGTCAAGACAGCGAACACTGAAGCTTTCTTT
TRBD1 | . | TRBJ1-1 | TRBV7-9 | CASSSRQGRGTEAFF | TGTGCCAGCAGCTCACGACAGGGGAGAGGCACTGAAGCTTTCTTT
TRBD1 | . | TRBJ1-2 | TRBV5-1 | CASSSRGRGDYGYTF | TGCGCCAGCAGCTCCAGGGGGCGTGGAGACTATGGCTACACCTTC
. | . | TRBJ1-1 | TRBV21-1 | CASSSRDRGEGNTEAFF | TGTGCCAGCAGCAGCCGGGACAGGGGCGAGGGGAACACTGAAGCTTTCTTT
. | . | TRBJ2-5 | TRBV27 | CASKAEAGIKETQYF | TGTGCCAGCAAAGCTGAGGCAGGGATCAAGGAGACCCAGTACTTC
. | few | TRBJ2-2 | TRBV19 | CASSMMGGGTGELFF | TGTGCCAGTAGTATGATGGGGGGCGGGACCGGGGAGCTGTTTTTT
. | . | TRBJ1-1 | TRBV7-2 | CASSLGMTEAFF | TGTGCCAGCAGCTTAGGGATGACTGAAGCTTTCTTT
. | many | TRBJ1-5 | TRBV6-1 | CASSEVWNSNQPQHF | TGTGCCAGCAGTGAAGTCTGGAATAGCAATCAGCCCCAGCATTTT
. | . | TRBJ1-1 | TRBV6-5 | CASSYSRKGIGEAFF | TGTGCCAGCAGTTACTCGAGGAAGGGGATAGGTGAAGCTTTCTTT
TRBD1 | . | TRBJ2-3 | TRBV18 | CASSPQQGAITSTDTQYF | TGTGCCAGCTCACCCCAACAGGGGGCGATTACCAGCACAGATACGCAGTATTTT
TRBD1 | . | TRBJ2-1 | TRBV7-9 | CASRGLDRGTYNEQFF | TGTGCCAGTCGTGGCTTAGACAGGGGGACCTACAATGAGCAGTTCTTC
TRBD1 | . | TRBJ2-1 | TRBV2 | CASGRTTGLTYNEQFF | TGTGCCAGTGGCAGGACGACAGGGTTAACGTATAATGAGCAGTTCTTC
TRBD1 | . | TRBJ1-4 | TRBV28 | CASSFSTGTGSGKLFF | TGTGCCAGCAGTTTCTCAACCGGGACAGGGAGTGGAAAACTGTTTTTT
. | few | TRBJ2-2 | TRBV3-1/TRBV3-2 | CASSQSHRVRPGELFF | TGTGCCAGCAGCCAGTCCCACAGGGTTCGGCCCGGGGAGCTGTTTTTT
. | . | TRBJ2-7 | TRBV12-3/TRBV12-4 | CASSPLRSYEQYF | TGTGCCAGCAGTCCCCTCCGTTCCTACGAGCAGTACTTC
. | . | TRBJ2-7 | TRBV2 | CASSAGYEQYF | TGTGCCAGCAGTGCAGGGTACGAGCAGTACTTC